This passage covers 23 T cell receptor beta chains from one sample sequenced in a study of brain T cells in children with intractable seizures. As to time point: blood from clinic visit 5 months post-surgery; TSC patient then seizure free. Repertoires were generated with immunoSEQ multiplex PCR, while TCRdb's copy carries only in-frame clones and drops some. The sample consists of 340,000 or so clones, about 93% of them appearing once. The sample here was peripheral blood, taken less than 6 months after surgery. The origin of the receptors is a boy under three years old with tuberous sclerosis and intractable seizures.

Here the CDR3 DNA reads TGTGCCAGCAGCCTCGTAGCGTGGGGGCAGGGTATTTACGAGCAGTACTTC. It translates to CASSLVAWGQGIYEQYF. This sequence joins TRBV7-9 and TRBJ2-7; D may be TRBD1 (6 bases). This CDR3 contains 17 residues. Trimming stripped 5 bases from V and 4 bases from J, with 24 bases between. From germline, CDR1 is SEHNR and CDR2 FQNEAQ (reference sequence).

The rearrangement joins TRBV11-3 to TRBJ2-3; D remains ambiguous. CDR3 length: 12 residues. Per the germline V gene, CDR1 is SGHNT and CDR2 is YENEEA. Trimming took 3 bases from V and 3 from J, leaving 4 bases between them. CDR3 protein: CASSLRTDTQYF. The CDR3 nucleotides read TGTGCCAGCAGCTTGAGGACAGATACGCAGTATTTT.

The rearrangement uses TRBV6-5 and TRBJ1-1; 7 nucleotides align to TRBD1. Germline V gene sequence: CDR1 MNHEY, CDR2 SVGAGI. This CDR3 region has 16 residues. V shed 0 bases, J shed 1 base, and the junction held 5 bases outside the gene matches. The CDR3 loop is CASSYSTGLTNTEAFF. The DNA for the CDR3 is TGTGCCAGCAGTTACTCGACAGGGCTCACGAACACTGAAGCTTTCTTT.

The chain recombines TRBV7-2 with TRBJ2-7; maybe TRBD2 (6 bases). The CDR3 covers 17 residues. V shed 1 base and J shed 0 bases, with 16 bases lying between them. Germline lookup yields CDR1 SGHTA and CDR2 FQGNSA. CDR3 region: CASSLVLGDFSSYEQYF. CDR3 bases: TGTGCCAGCAGCTTAGTTTTGGGGGACTTCAGCTCCTACGAGCAGTACTTC.

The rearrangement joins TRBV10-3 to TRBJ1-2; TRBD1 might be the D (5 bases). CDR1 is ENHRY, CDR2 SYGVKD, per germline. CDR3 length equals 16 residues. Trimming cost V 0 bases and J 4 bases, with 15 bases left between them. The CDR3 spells CAISESSGDGLYGYTF. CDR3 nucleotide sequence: TGTGCCATCAGTGAGTCGTCCGGGGACGGGCTCTATGGCTACACCTTC.

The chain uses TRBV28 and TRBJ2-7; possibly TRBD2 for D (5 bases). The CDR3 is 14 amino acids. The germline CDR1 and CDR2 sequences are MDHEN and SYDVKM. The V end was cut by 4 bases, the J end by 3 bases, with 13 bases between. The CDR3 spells CASSWLGAVYEQYF. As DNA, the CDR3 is TGTGCCAGCAGTTGGTTGGGAGCCGTCTACGAGCAGTACTTC.

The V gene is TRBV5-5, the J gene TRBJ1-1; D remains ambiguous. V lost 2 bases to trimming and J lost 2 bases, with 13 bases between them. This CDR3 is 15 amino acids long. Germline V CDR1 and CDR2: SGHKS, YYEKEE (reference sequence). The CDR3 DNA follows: TGTGCCAGCAGCTTAGACCCAGGATTAAACACTGAAGCTTTCTTT. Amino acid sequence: CASSLDPGLNTEAFF. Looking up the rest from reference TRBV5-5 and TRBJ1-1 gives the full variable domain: DAGVTQSPTHLIKTRGQQVTLRCSPISGHKSVSWYQQVLGQGPQFIFQYYEKEERGRGNFPDRFSARQFPNYSSELNVNALLLGDSALYLCASSLDPGLNTEAFFGQGTRLTVV.

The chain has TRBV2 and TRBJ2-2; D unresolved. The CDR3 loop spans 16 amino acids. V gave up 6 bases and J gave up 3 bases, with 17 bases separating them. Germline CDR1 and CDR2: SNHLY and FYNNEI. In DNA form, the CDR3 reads TGTGCCAGCAGGGCGAGTACCTCGGGCTACACCGGGGAGCTGTTTTTT. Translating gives CASRASTSGYTGELFF.

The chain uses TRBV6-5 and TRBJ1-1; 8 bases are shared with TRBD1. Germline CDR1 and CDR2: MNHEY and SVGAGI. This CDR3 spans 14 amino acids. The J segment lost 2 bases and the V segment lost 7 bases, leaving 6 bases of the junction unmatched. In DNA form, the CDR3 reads TGTGCCAGCAACCAGGACAGGGCAAACACTGAAGCTTTCTTT. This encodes CASNQDRANTEAFF.

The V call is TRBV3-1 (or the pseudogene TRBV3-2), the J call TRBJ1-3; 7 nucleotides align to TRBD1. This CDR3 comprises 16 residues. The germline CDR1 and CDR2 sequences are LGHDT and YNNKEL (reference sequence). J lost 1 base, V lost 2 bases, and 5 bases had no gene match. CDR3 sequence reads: CASSQTTGRSGNTIYF. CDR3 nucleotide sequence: TGTGCCAGCAGCCAAACGACAGGGCGTTCTGGAAACACCATATATTTT.

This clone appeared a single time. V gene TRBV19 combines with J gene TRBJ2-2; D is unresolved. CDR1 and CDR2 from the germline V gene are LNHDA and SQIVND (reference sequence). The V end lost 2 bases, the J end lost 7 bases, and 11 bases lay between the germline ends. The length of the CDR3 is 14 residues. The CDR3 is CASSISRVVGELFF. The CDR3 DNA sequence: TGTGCCAGTAGTATAAGTCGGGTGGTCGGGGAGCTGTTTTTT. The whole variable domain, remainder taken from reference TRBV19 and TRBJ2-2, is DGGITQSPKYLFRKEGQNVTLSCEQNLNHDAMYWYRQDPGQGLRLIYYSQIVNDFQKGDIAEGYSVSREKKESFPLTVTSAQKNPTAFYLCASSISRVVGELFFGEGSRLTVL.

Here the CDR3 DNA reads TGTGCCACCCGACGGGGGGGAAAGAAAACCTACGAGCAGTACTTC. Translated, it gives CATRRGGKKTYEQYF. The chain carries TRBV19 and TRBJ2-7; TRBD2 agrees at 8 bases. Per germline, CDR1 LNHDA and CDR2 SQIVND (reference sequence). The CDR3 is 15 amino acids. V dropped 10 bases and J dropped 2; count of bases not matched to a gene: 13.

The CDR3 DNA sequence: TGTGCCAGCACCCGGTTTAGCGGGAGGGCTGAGCAGTTCTTC. Amino acids: CASTRFSGRAEQFF. This chain links TRBV7-9 with TRBJ2-1; 11 bases agree with TRBD2. In germline, CDR1 is SEHNR, CDR2 FQNEAQ (reference sequence). This CDR3 contains 14 residues. The J segment lost 9 bases and the V segment lost 7 bases, leaving 8 bases of the junction unmatched.

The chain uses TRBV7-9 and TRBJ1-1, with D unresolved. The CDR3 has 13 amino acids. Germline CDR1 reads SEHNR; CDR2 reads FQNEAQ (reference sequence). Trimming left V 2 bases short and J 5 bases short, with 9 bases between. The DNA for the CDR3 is TGTGCCAGCAGCTTAACGGAAGGGACTGAAGCTTTCTTT. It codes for CASSLTEGTEAFF.

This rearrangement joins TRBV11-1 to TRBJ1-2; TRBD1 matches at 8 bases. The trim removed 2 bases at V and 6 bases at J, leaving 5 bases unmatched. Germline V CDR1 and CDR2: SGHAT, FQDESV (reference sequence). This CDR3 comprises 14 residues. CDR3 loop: CASSLFGQGNGYTF. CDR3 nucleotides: TGTGCCAGCAGCTTATTTGGACAGGGCAATGGCTACACCTTC. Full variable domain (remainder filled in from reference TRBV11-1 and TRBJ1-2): EAEVAQSPRYKITEKSQAVAFWCDPISGHATLYWYRQILGQGPELLVQFQDESVVDDSQLPKDRFSAERLKGVDSTLKIQPAELGDSAMYLCASSLFGQGNGYTFGSGTRLTVV.

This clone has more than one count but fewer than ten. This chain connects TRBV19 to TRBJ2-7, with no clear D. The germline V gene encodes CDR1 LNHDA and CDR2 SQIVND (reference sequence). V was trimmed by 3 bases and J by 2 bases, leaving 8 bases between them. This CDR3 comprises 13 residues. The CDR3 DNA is TGTGCCAGTAGTATCTCGACAACCTACGAGCAGTACTTC. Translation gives CASSISTTYEQYF.

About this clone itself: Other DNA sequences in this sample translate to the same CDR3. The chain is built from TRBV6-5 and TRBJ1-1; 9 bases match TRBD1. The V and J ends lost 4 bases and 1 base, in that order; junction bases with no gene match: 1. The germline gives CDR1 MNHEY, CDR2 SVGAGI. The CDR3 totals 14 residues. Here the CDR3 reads CASSSTGGNTEAFF. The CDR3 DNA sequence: TGTGCCAGCAGTTCGACAGGGGGGAACACTGAAGCTTTCTTT.

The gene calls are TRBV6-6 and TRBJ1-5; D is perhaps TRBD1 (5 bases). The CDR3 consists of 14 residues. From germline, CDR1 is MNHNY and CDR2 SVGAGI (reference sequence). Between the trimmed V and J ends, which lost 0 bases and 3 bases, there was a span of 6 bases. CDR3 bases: TGTGCCAGCAGTTACTCGACAGACAATCAGCCCCAGCATTTT. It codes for CASSYSTDNQPQHF.

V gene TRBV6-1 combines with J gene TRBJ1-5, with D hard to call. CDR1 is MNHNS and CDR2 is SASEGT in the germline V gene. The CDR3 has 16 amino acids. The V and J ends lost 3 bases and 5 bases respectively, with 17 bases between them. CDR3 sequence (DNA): TGTGCCAGCAGTGATTCAGGACTTGGGATGGATCAGCCCCAGCATTTT. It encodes CASSDSGLGMDQPQHF.

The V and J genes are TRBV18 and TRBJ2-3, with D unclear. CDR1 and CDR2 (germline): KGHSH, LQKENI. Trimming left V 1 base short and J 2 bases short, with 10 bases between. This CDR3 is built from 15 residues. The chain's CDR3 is CASSPHLELTDTQYF. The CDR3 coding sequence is TGTGCCAGCTCACCACATCTGGAACTCACAGATACGCAGTATTTT.

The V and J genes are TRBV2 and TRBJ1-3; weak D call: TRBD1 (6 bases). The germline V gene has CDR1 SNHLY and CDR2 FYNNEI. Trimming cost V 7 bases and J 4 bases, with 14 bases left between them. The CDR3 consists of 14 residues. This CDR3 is CASMVRGAGNTIYF. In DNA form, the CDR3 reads TGTGCCAGCATGGTGCGGGGGGCCGGAAACACCATATATTTT.

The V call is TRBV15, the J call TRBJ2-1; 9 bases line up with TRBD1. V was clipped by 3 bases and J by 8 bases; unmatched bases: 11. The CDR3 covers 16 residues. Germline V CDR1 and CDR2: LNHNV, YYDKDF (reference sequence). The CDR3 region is CATSRTGQGHVDEQFF. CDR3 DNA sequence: TGTGCCACCAGCAGGACGGGACAGGGCCATGTGGATGAGCAGTTCTTC.

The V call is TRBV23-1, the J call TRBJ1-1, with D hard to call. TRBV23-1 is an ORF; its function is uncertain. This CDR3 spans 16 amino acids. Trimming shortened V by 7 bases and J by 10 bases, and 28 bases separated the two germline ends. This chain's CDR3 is CASTKGRWATESPAFF. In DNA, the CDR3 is TGCGCCAGCACGAAAGGGCGCTGGGCTACCGAGTCGCCAGCTTTCTTT.